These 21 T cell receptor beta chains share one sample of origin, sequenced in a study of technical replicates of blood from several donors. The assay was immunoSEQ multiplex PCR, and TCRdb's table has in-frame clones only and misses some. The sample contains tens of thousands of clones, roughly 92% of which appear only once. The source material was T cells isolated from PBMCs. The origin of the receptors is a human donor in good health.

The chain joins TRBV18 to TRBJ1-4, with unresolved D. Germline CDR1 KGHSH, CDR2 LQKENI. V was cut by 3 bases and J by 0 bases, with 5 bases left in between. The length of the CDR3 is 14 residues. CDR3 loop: CASSPRATNEKLFF. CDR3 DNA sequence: TGTGCCAGCTCACCGAGAGCAACTAATGAAAAACTGTTTTTT.

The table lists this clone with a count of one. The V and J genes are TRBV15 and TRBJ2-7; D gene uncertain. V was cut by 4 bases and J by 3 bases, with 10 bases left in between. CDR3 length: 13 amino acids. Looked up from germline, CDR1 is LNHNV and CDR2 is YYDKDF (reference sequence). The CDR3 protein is CATSTGYLYEQYF. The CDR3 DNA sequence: TGTGCCACCAGCACAGGTTACCTCTACGAGCAGTACTTC.

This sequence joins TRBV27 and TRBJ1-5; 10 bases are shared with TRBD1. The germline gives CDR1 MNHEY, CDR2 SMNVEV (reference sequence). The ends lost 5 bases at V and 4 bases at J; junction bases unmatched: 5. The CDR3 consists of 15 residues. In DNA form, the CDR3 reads TGTGCCAGCAGTAAGGGACAGGGGTCGAATCAGCCCCAGCATTTT. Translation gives CASSKGQGSNQPQHF.

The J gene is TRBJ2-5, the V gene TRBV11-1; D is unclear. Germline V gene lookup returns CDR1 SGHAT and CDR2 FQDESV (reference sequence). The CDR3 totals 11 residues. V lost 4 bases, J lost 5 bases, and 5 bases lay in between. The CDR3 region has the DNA TGTGCCAGCAGCTCCTTGGAGACCCAGTACTTC. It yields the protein CASSSLETQYF.

The CDR3 bases are TGCGCCAGCAGTGAGGGGTTAGCGGGAGTCCGGGAGACCCAGTACTTC. The encoded protein is CASSEGLAGVRETQYF. The chain carries TRBV10-1 and TRBJ2-5; TRBD2 agrees at 9 bases. From germline, CDR1 is WNHNN and CDR2 SYGVQD (reference sequence). The CDR3 is 16 amino acids. V shed 2 bases, J shed 5 bases, and the junction held 9 bases outside the gene matches.

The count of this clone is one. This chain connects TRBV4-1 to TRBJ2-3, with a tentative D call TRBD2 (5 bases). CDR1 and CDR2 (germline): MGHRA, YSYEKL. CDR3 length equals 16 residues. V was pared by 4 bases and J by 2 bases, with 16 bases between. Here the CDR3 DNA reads TGCGCCAGCAGCCGAGGGTTCGGTCCCACCACAGATACGCAGTATTTT. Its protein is CASSRGFGPTTDTQYF.

CDR3 region: CASSPPDSPLSYNEQFF. The CDR3 DNA follows: TGTGCCAGCTCACCTCCGGACAGTCCACTGTCCTACAATGAGCAGTTCTTC. This chain links TRBV18 with TRBJ2-1; the D gene is possibly TRBD1 (6 bases). Germline CDR1 KGHSH, CDR2 LQKENI. The CDR3 runs 17 residues. Trimming shortened V by 3 bases and J by 1 base, and 16 bases separated the two germline ends.

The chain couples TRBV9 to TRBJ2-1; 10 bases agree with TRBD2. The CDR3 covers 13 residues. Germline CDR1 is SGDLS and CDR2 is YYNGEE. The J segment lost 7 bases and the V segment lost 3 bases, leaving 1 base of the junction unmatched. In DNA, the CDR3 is TGTGCCAGCAGCGGGACTAGCGGAAATGAGCAGTTCTTC. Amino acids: CASSGTSGNEQFF.

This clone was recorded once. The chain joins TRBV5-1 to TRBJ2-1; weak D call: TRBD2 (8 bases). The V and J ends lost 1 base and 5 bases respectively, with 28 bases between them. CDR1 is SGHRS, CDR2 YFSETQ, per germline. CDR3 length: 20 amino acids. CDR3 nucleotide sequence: TGCGCCAGCAGCTTGAGGACAGGCCTCGCGGTAGCGGGAAGTAACAATGAGCAGTTCTTC. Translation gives CASSLRTGLAVAGSNNEQFF.

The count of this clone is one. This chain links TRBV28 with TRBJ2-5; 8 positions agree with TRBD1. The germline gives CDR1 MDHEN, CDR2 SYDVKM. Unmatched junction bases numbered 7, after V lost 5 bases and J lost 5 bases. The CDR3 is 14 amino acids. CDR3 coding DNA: TGTGCCAGCAGTGCAGACAGGGGTAGGGAGACCCAGTACTTC. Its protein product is CASSADRGRETQYF.

In DNA form, the CDR3 reads TGTGCCAGCAGCCCGACTAGCGGGAACACCGGGGAGCTGTTTTTT. Translating gives CASSPTSGNTGELFF. The genes are TRBV5-8 and TRBJ2-2; 9 bases fit TRBD2. CDR3 length: 15 amino acids. The germline V gene encodes CDR1 SGHTS and CDR2 YDEGEE. The ends lost 4 bases at V and 1 base at J; junction bases unmatched: 2. Drawing the rest from reference TRBV5-8 and TRBJ2-2, the complete variable domain is EAGVTQSPTHLIKTRGQQATLRCSPISGHTSVYWYQQALGLGLQFLLWYDEGEERNRGNFPPRFSGRQFPNYSSELNVNALELEDSALYLCASSPTSGNTGELFFGEGSRLTVL.

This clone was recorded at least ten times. The DNA of the CDR3 is TGCGCCAGCAGCTTGAATGGGGGCATGGTGGCCAACGTCCTGACTTTC. Translated, it gives CASSLNGGMVANVLTF. This chain uses TRBV5-1 with TRBJ2-6; tentative D call: TRBD1 (6 bases). CDR3 length: 16 amino acids. V was pared by 1 base and J by 6 bases, with 14 bases between. Germline V gene lookup returns CDR1 SGHRS and CDR2 YFSETQ.

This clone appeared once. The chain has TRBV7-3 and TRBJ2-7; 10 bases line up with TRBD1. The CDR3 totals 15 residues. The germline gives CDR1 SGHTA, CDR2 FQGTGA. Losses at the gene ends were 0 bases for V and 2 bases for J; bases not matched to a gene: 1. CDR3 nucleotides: TGTGCCAGCAGCTTAACTGGGACAGGGGCCTACGAGCAGTACTTC. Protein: CASSLTGTGAYEQYF.

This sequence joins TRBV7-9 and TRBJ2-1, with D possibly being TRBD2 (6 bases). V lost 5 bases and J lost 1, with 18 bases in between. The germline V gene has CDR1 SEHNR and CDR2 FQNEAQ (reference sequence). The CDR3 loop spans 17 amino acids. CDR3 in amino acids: CASSHSRGRSSYNEQFF. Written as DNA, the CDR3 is TGTGCCAGCAGCCACTCTCGGGGGAGATCATCCTACAATGAGCAGTTCTTC.

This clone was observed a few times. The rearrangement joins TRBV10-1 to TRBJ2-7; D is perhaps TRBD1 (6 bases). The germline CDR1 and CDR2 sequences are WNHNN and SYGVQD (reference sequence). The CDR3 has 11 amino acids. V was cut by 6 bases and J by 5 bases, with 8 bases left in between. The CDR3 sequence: CASRPGDEQYF. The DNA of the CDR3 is TGCGCCAGCAGACCAGGGGACGAGCAGTACTTC.

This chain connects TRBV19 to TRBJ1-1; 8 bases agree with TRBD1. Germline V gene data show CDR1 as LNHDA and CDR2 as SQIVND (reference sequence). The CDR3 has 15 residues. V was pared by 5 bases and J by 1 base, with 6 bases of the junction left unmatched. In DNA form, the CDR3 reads TGTGCCAGTAGTCTGACAGGGGAGGGGAACACTGAAGCTTTCTTT. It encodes CASSLTGEGNTEAFF. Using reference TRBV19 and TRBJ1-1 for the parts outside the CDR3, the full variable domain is DGGITQSPKYLFRKEGQNVTLSCEQNLNHDAMYWYRQDPGQGLRLIYYSQIVNDFQKGDIAEGYSVSREKKESFPLTVTSAQKNPTAFYLCASSLTGEGNTEAFFGQGTRLTVV.

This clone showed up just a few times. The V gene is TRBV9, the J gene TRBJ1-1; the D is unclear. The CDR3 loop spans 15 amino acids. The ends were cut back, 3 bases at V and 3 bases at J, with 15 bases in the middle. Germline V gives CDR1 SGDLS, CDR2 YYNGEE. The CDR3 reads CASSGERAEDTEAFF. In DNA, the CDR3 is TGTGCCAGCAGCGGGGAGCGGGCGGAGGACACTGAAGCTTTCTTT. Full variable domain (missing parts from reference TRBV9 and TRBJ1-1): DSGVTQTPKHLITATGQRVTLRCSPRSGDLSVYWYQQSLDQGLQFLIQYYNGEERAKGNILERFSAQQFPDLHSELNLSSLELGDSALYFCASSGERAEDTEAFFGQGTRLTVV.

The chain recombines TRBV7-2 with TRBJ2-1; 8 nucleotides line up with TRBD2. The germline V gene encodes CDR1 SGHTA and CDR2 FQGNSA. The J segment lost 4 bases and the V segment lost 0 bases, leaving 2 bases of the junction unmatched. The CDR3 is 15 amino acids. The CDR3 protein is CASSLAGLGYNEQFF. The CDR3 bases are TGTGCCAGCAGCTTAGCGGGACTAGGTTACAATGAGCAGTTCTTC.

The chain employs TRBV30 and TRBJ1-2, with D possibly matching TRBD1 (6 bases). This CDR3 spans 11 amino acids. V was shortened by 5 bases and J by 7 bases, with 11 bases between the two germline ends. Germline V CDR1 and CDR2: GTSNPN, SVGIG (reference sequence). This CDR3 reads CAWSARGGYTF. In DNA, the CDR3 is TGTGCCTGGTCAGCCAGGGGTGGCTACACCTTC.

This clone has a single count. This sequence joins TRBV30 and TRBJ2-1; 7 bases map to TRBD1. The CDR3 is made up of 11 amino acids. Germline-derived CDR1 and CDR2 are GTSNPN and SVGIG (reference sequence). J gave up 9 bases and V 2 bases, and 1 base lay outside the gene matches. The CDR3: CAWSRGLEQFF. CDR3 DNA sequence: TGTGCCTGGAGTAGGGGGCTTGAGCAGTTCTTC.

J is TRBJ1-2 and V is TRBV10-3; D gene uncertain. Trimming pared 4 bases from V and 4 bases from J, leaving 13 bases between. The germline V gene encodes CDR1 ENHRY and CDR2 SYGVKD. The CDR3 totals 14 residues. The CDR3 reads CAISGELLGYGYTF. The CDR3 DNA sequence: TGTGCCATCAGTGGGGAGCTTTTAGGCTATGGCTACACCTTC.